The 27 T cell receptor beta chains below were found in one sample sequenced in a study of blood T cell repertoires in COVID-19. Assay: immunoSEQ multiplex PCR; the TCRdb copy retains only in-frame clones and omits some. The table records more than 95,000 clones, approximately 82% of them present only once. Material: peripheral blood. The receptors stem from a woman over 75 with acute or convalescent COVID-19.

The CDR3 DNA reads as TGTGCCACCAGCAGAGGTGGCGCGGAGGGGAAGAACACTGAAGCTTTCTTT. It translates to CATSRGGAEGKNTEAFF. The chain links TRBV15 to TRBJ1-1, with D possibly being TRBD1 (5 bases). Deletions cut 1 base from V and 1 base from J, with 16 bases between. Germline CDR1 LNHNV, CDR2 YYDKDF (reference sequence). This CDR3 has 17 amino acids.

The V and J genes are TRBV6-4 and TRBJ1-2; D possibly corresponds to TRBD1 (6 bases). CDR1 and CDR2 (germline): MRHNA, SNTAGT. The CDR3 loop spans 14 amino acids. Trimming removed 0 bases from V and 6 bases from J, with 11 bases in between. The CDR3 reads CASSDSGRGNGYTF. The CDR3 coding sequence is TGTGCCAGCAGTGACTCGGGCAGGGGAAATGGCTACACCTTC.

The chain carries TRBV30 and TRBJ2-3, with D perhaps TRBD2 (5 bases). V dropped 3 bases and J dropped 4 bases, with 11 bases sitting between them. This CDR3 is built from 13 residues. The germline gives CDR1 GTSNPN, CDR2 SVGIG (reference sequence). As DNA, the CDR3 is TGTGCCTGGAGGCCGTTCGGGGCAGATACGCAGTATTTT. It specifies CAWRPFGADTQYF.

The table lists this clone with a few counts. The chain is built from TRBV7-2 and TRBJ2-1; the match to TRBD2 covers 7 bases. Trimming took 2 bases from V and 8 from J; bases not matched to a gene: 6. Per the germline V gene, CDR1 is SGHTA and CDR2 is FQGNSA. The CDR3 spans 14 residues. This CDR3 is CASSLRAGRDEQFF. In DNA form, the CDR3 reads TGTGCCAGCAGCTTACGGGCAGGGAGGGATGAGCAGTTCTTC.

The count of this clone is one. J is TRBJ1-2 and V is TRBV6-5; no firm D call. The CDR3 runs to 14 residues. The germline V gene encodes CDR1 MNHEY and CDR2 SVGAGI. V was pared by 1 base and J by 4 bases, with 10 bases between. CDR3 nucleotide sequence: TGTGCCAGCAGTTACTTGGCGGGCCGCTATGGCTACACCTTC. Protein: CASSYLAGRYGYTF.

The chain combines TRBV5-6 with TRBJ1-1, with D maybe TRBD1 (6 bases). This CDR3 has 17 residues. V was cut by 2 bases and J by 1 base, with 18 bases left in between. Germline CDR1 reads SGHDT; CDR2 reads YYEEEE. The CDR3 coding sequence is TGTGCCAGCAGCTTACCCGGGACAACAGTGACGAACACTGAAGCTTTCTTT. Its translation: CASSLPGTTVTNTEAFF. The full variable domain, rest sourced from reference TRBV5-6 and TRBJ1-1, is DAGVTQSPTHLIKTRGQQVTLRCSPKSGHDTVSWYQQALGQGPQFIFQYYEEEERQRGNFPDRFSGHQFPNYSSELNVNALLLGDSALYLCASSLPGTTVTNTEAFFGQGTRLTVV.

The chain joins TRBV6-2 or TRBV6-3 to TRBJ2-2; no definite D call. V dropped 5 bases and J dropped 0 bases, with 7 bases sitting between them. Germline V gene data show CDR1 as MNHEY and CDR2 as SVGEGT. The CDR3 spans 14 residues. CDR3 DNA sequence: TGTGCCAGCAGTCTCACAGCGAACACCGGGGAGCTGTTTTTT. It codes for CASSLTANTGELFF.

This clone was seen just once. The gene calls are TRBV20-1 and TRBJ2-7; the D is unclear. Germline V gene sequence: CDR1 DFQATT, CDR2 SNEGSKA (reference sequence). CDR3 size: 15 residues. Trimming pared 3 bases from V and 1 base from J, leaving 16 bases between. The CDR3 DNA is TGCAGTGCTAGTTGGCCCCGTAAAAATTCCTACGAGCAGTACTTC. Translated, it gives CSASWPRKNSYEQYF.

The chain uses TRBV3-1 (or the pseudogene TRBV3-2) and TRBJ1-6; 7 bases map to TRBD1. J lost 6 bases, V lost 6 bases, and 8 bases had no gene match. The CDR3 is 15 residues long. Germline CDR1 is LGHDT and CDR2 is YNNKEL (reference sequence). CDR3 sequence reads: CASRDRFTFNSPLHF. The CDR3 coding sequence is TGTGCCAGCAGGGACAGGTTTACATTTAATTCACCCCTCCACTTT.

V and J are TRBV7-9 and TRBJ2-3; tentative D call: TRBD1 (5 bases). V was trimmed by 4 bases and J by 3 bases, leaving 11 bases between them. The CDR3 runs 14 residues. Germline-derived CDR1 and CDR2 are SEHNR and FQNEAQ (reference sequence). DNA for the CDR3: TGTGCCAGCAGCTCGGACAAGAGGACAGATACGCAGTATTTT. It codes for CASSSDKRTDTQYF.

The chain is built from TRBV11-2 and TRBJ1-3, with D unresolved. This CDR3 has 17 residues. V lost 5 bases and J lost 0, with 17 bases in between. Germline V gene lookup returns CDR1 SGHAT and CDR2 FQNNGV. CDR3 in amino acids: CASSPFVRPTSGNTIYF. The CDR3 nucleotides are TGTGCCAGCAGCCCCTTTGTGCGGCCGACCTCTGGAAACACCATATATTTT.

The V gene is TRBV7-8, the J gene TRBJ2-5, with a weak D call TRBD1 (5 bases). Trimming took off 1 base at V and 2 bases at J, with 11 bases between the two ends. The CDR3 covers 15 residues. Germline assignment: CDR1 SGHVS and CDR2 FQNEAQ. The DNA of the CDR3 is TGTGCCAGCAGCTTAGAGGTCAGGGTACAAGAGACCCAGTACTTC. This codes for CASSLEVRVQETQYF.

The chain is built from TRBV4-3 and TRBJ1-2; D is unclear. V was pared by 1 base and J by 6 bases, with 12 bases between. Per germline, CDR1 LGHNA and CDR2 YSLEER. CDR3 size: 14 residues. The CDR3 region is CASSQGGSVDGYTF. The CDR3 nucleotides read TGCGCCAGCAGCCAAGGAGGCAGTGTTGATGGCTACACCTTC.

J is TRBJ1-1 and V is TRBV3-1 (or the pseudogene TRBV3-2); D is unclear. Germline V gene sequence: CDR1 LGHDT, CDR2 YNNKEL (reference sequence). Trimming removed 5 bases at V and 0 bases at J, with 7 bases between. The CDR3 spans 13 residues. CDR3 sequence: CASSGLVNTEAFF. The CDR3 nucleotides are TGTGCCAGCAGCGGTTTAGTGAACACTGAAGCTTTCTTT.

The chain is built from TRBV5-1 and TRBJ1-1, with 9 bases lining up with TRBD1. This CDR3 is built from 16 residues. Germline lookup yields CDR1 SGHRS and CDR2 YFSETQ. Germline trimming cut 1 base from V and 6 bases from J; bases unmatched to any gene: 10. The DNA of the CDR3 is TGCGCCAGCAGCTTGTTGGGCACCGGGACAGGGTCTGAAGCTTTCTTT. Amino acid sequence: CASSLLGTGTGSEAFF.

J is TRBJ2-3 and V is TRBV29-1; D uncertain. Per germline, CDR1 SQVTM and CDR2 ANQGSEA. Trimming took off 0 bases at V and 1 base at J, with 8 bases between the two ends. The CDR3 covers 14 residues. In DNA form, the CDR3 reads TGCAGCGTTGAAGATCAACAGCGCACAGATACGCAGTATTTT. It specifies CSVEDQQRTDTQYF.

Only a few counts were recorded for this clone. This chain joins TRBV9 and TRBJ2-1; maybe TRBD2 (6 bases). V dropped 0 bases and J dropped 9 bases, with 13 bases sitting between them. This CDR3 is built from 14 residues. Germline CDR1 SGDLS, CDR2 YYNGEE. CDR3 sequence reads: CASSVEQTAGEQFF. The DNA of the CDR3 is TGTGCCAGCAGCGTAGAACAAACAGCGGGTGAGCAGTTCTTC.

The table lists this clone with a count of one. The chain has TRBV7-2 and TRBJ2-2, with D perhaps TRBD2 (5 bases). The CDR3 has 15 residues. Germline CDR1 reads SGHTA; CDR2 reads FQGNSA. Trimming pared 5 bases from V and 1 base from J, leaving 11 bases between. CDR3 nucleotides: TGTGCCAGCAGCCGCGGGCGAGGGAACACCGGGGAGCTGTTTTTT. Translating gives CASSRGRGNTGELFF. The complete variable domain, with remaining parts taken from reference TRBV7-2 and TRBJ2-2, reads GAGVSQSPSNKVTEKGKDVELRCDPISGHTALYWYRQSLGQGLEFLIYFQGNSAPDKSGLPSDRFSAERTGGSVSTLTIQRTQQEDSAVYLCASSRGRGNTGELFFGEGSRLTVL.

The CDR3 region has the DNA TGTGCCAGTAGCCTGACGGAGAAAAACAGGGGTGCTTTCTTT. It specifies CASSLTEKNRGAFF. The gene calls are TRBV19 and TRBJ1-1; 7 positions match TRBD1. V lost 6 bases to trimming and J lost 11 bases; unmatched junction nucleotides: 15. This CDR3 is built from 14 residues. Germline V gives CDR1 LNHDA, CDR2 SQIVND (reference sequence).

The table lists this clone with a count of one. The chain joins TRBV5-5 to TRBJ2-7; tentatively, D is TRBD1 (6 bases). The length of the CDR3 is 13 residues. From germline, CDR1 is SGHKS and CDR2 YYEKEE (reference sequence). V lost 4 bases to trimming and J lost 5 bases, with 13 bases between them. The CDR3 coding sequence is TGTGCCAGCAGCACCCGGACAGAGGACGAGCAGTACGTC. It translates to CASSTRTEDEQYV.

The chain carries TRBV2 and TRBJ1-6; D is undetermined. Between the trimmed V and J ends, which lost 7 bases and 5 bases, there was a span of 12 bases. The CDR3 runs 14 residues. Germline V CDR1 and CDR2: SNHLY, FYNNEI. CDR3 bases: TGTGCCAGCACAGGAGGCCCGAATAATTCACCCCTCCACTTT. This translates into CASTGGPNNSPLHF.

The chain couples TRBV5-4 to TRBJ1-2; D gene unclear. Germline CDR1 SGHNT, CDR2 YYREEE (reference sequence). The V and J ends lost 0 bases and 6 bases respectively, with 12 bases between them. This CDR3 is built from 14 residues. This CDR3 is CASSLVGEDNGYTF. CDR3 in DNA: TGTGCCAGCAGCTTGGTAGGTGAAGACAATGGCTACACCTTC.

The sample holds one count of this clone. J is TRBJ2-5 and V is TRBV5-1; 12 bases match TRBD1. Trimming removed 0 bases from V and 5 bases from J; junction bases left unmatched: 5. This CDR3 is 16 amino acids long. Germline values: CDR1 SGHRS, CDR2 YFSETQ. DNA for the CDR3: TGCGCCAGCAGCTTGGCGGGGACAGGGGGCGCGGAGACCCAGTACTTC. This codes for CASSLAGTGGAETQYF. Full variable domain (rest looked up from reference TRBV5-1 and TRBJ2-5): KAGVTQTPRYLIKTRGQQVTLSCSPISGHRSVSWYQQTPGQGLQFLFEYFSETQRNKGNFPGRFSGRQFSNSRSEMNVSTLELGDSALYLCASSLAGTGGAETQYFGPGTRLLVL.

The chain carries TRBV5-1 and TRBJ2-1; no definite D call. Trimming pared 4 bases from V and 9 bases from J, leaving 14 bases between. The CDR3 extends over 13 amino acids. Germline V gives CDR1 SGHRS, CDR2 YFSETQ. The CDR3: CASSKVPGGEQFF. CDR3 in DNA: TGCGCCAGCAGCAAGGTACCGGGTGGTGAGCAGTTCTTC.

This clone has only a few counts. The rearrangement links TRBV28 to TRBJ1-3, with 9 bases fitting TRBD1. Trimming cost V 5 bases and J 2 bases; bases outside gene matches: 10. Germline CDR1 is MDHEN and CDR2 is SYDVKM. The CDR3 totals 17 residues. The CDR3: CASSPRTGALPGNTIYF. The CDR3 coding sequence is TGTGCCAGCAGTCCCCGGACAGGGGCCCTCCCTGGAAACACCATATATTTT.

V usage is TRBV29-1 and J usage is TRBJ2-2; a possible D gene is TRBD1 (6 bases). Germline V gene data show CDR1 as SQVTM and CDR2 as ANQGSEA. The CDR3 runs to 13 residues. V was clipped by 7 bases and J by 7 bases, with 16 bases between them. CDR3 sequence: CSGGQLSSGELFF. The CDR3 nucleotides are TGCAGCGGGGGGCAGCTGTCTAGCGGGGAGCTGTTTTTT.

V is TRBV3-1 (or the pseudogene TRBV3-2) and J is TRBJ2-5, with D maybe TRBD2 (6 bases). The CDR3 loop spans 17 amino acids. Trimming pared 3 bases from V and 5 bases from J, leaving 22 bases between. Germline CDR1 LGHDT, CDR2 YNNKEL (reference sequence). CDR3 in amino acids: CASSHGPTSLSRETQYF. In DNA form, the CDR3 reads TGTGCCAGCAGCCACGGGCCCACTAGCCTTAGTCGGGAGACCCAGTACTTC.